This entry is about one T cell receptor beta chain. The antigen remains unidentified. The study ran its PCR with 60 Vbeta and 13 Jbeta primers. Clones were sequenced by immunoSEQ multiplex PCR, and TCRdb holds only the in-frame ones, with some missing. The data show about 180,000 clones, 80% seen once. The CDR3 length is 14 residues. V shed 2 bases and J shed 0 bases, with 8 bases lying between them. Per germline, CDR1 MNHNS and CDR2 SASEGT. The source of the sample is a study of cytomegalovirus exposure and HLA in healthy donors. Study summary: The Caucasian-associated ancestry cluster held around four fifths of around 380 genotyped donors. Study conclusions and caveats: About 87% or about 30% of the time was how often most TCR beta V segments were productive, according to an earlier analysis. Associated with cytomegalovirus, according to the listing, were around 160 TCR beta chains.

The chain joins TRBV6-1 to TRBJ2-7; D unclear. The sequence was collected from a man in his forties or fifties in good health and CMV-seronegative. What was sequenced was PBMCs. CDR3 loop: CASSETLYSYEQYF. In DNA, the CDR3 is TGTGCCAGCAGTGAAACGCTCTACTCCTACGAGCAGTACTTC.